These T cell receptor beta chains were read from a single sample in a study of control samples from healthy donors and cancer patients. TCRdb's table, derived via immunoSEQ multiplex PCR, lists solely in-frame clones and lacks some. The sample holds around 120,000 clones, just over 90% seen once. The specimen sequenced was PBMCs. The origin of the receptors is a man aged 45 to 65 with head and neck cancer. Both conserved end residues are part of each CDR3. Each record gives: V gene, J gene, D gene, clone size, CDR3 protein, CDR3 DNA. The D gene is left open where the match is weak. Some rows mark clone size as missing; the rest say once, few, many or name a class of expanded clone.

TRBV4-1	TRBJ1-2	NA	NA	CASSQDPLGRPVLEGYTF	TGCGCCAGCAGCCAAGATCCTCTGGGGCGGCCGGTCTTGGAGGGCTACACCTTC
TRBV7-6	TRBJ2-7	TRBD2	NA	CASSSLSGGNAYEQYF	TGTGCCAGCAGCTCTCTTAGCGGGGGGAATGCCTACGAGCAGTACTTC
TRBV7-2	TRBJ2-6	NA	NA	CASSFGETSGANVLTF	TGTGCCAGCAGCTTTGGCGAAACCTCTGGGGCCAACGTCCTGACTTTC
TRBV6-5	TRBJ1-1	TRBD1	NA	CASSYLTGDTEAFF	TGTGCCAGCAGTTACCTAACAGGGGACACTGAAGCTTTCTTT
TRBV19	TRBJ1-2	TRBD1	NA	CASSSGQGRNYGYTF	TGTGCCAGTAGTTCGGGACAGGGTAGGAACTATGGCTACACCTTC
TRBV19	TRBJ1-3	NA	few	CASSTGSSGNTIYF	TGTGCCAGTAGTACGGGTAGCTCTGGAAACACCATATATTTT
TRBV28	TRBJ1-2	NA	NA	CASSPRGLRGYTF	TGTGCCAGCAGTCCCCGCGGGTTGCGAGGCTACACCTTC
TRBV2	TRBJ2-5	TRBD1	NA	CASRQADRVRETQYF	TGTGCCAGCAGGCAAGCCGACAGGGTCCGCGAGACCCAGTACTTC
TRBV9	TRBJ2-3	NA	once	CASSTRPRGDTQYF	TGTGCCAGCAGCACGAGACCTCGGGGGGATACGCAGTATTTT
TRBV27	TRBJ2-7	TRBD1	NA	CASSPGTGLYEQYF	TGTGCCAGCAGTCCCGGGACAGGGTTGTACGAGCAGTACTTC
TRBV5-1	TRBJ2-6	TRBD1	NA	CASSFRDREGANVLTF	TGCGCCAGCAGCTTCCGGGACAGGGAGGGGGCCAACGTCCTGACTTTC
TRBV6-6	TRBJ1-2	NA	NA	CASSSTAQFYGYTF	TGTGCCAGCAGTTCAACCGCGCAGTTCTATGGCTACACCTTC
TRBV12-3/TRBV12-4	TRBJ2-2	NA	NA	CASSSDPGELFF	TGTGCCAGCAGTAGCGATCCCGGGGAGCTGTTTTTT
TRBV5-1	TRBJ2-7	TRBD2	NA	CASSPPGAAGDSYEQYF	TGCGCCAGCAGCCCCCCCGGTGCGGCGGGGGATTCCTACGAGCAGTACTTC
TRBV28	TRBJ2-7	NA	NA	CASSLPGYEQCF	TGTGCCAGCAGTTTACCTGGCTACGAGCAGTGCTTC
TRBV4-2	TRBJ1-2	NA	NA	CASSQVGSNYGYTF	TGTGCCAGCAGCCAAGTTGGAAGTAACTATGGCTACACCTTC
TRBV11-2	TRBJ1-6	NA	NA	CASSFFRDGNSPLHF	TGTGCCAGCAGCTTTTTCAGGGACGGAAATTCACCCCTCCACTTT
TRBV11-1	TRBJ2-7	NA	NA	CASSLSVREKQYF	TGTGCCAGCAGCTTAAGCGTAAGAGAAAAGCAGTACTTC
TRBV18	TRBJ1-1	NA	NA	CASSPQGLMNTEAFF	TGTGCCAGCTCACCACAGGGGCTAATGAACACTGAAGCTTTCTTT
TRBV5-4	TRBJ2-3	TRBD2	NA	CASSLVLAGGDTQYF	TGTGCCAGCAGCTTGGTCCTAGCGGGGGGTGATACGCAGTATTTT
TRBV30	TRBJ1-1	NA	NA	CAWSVGGSTEAFF	TGTGCCTGGAGTGTGGGAGGCAGCACTGAAGCTTTTTTT
TRBV6-5	TRBJ2-7	NA	NA	CASSYSLAAEQYF	TGTGCCAGCAGTTACTCTCTAGCCGCCGAGCAGTACTTC
TRBV4-3	TRBJ1-1	TRBD1	NA	CASSQTGDTEAFF	TGCGCCAGCAGCCAAACAGGGGACACTGAAGCTTTCTTT
TRBV5-6	TRBJ1-5	NA	NA	CASSGPDGAPSNQPQHF	TGTGCCAGCAGCGGCCCAGACGGCGCCCCAAGCAATCAGCCCCAGCATTTT
TRBV6-6	TRBJ2-4	NA	NA	CASSLDGQGRAKNIQYF	TGTGCCAGCAGTCTTGATGGGCAGGGACGGGCCAAAAACATTCAGTACTTC
TRBV25-1	TRBJ2-7	NA	NA	CASSESPSGYEQYF	TGTGCCAGCAGTGAATCACCCTCCGGCTACGAGCAGTACTTC
TRBV4-3	TRBJ1-1	TRBD1	NA	CASSQFLRDSEAFF	TGCGCCAGCAGCCAATTCCTCCGGGACAGTGAAGCTTTCTTT
TRBV7-2	TRBJ2-5	NA	NA	CASSLLRRETQYF	TGTGCCAGCAGCTTATTGCGTCGAGAGACCCAGTACTTC
TRBV15	TRBJ1-6	NA	few	CATSRETAVVRISPLHF	TGTGCCACCAGCAGAGAGACAGCCGTGGTCCGAATTTCACCCCTCCACTTT
TRBV9	TRBJ2-7	NA	NA	CASSVGGSKTYEQYF	TGTGCCAGCAGCGTAGGTGGAAGTAAAACCTACGAGCAGTACTTC
TRBV24-1	TRBJ1-2	NA	NA	CATSDDGHGYTF	TGTGCCACCAGTGATGACGGGCATGGCTACACCTTC
TRBV5-4	TRBJ1-6	NA	once	CASSLGGLINSPLHF	TGTGCCAGCAGTCTGGGGGGCCTCATTAATTCACCCCTCCACTTT
TRBV2	TRBJ1-4	NA	NA	CASRAGPLNEKLFF	TGTGCCAGCAGGGCCGGGCCTCTTAATGAAAAACTGTTTTTT
TRBV15	TRBJ2-7	NA	NA	CATSRDRQARGEQYF	TGTGCCACCAGCAGAGATAGACAGGCTCGGGGCGAGCAGTACTTC
TRBV10-3	TRBJ2-5	TRBD1	NA	CATARGTDQETQYF	TGTGCCACAGCACGAGGGACAGATCAAGAGACCCAGTACTTC
TRBV30	TRBJ2-7	NA	NA	CAWTSRYEQYF	TGTGCCTGGACTAGTCGCTACGAGCAGTACTTC
TRBV9	TRBJ2-3	NA	NA	CASSVESRLTDTQYF	TGTGCCAGCAGCGTAGAATCCAGGCTCACAGATACGCAGTATTTT
TRBV5-4	TRBJ2-3	NA	NA	CASSFSTDTQYF	TGTGCCAGCAGCTTTAGCACAGATACGCAGTATTTT
TRBV4-3	TRBJ1-3	NA	NA	CASSQDTVGNTIYF	TGCGCCAGCAGCCAAGACACCGTCGGAAACACCATATATTTT
TRBV7-9	TRBJ2-1	NA	NA	CASSLEVFGQFF	TGTGCCAGCAGCTTAGAGGTTTTCGGGCAGTTCTTC
TRBV12-3/TRBV12-4	TRBJ1-2	TRBD1	once	CASERTGGFGYTF	TGTGCCAGCGAGAGGACAGGGGGGTTTGGCTACACCTTC
TRBV7-2	TRBJ2-5	NA	NA	CASSLLWGTQYF	TGTGCCAGCAGCTTGCTGTGGGGGACCCAGTACTTC
TRBV7-3	TRBJ1-1	NA	NA	CASSFGPENTEAFF	TGTGCCAGCAGCTTCGGACCTGAGAACACTGAAGCTTTCTTT
TRBV7-8	TRBJ1-2	NA	NA	CASSLVQGFGYTF	TGTGCCAGCAGCCTAGTTCAGGGATTTGGCTACACCTTC
TRBV30	TRBJ1-4	NA	once	CAWNVQLQEKLFF	TGTGCCTGGAACGTCCAGCTGCAAGAAAAACTGTTTTTT
TRBV6-4	TRBJ2-1	NA	NA	CASSRSSTGLGEQFF	TGTGCCAGCAGCCGATCATCAACAGGGTTGGGTGAGCAGTTCTTC
TRBV6-5	TRBJ2-1	TRBD2	NA	CASSFTSGGYNEQFF	TGTGCCAGCAGCTTCACTAGCGGGGGGTACAATGAGCAGTTCTTC
TRBV6-1	TRBJ1-5	NA	NA	CASSALERGGNQPQHF	TGTGCCAGCAGTGCCCTTGAAAGGGGTGGCAATCAGCCCCAGCATTTT
TRBV6-2/TRBV6-3	TRBJ1-2	NA	once	CASSGLLKDGYTF	TGTGCCAGCAGCGGACTCCTTAAGGATGGCTACACCTTC
TRBV18	TRBJ2-3	NA	NA	CASSLQSTDTQYF	TGTGCCAGCTCACTACAGAGCACAGATACGCAGTATTTT